A single sample is the source of the 14 T cell receptor beta chains below, sequenced in a study of chemoradiotherapy in HPV16-positive cancers. Assay used: immunoSEQ multiplex PCR; TCRdb lists only in-frame clones, some missing. In the table there are some 12,000 clones, roughly nine tenths of which are singletons. The sequenced sample was blood, obtained from a patient who underwent chemoradiotherapy. These receptors originate from a human donor with HPV-associated anogenital cancer.

The chain is built from TRBV19 and TRBJ1-3; D gene unclear. CDR3 length equals 11 residues. Per germline, CDR1 LNHDA and CDR2 SQIVND (reference sequence). Trimming stripped 5 bases from V and 4 bases from J, with 3 bases between. The CDR3 is CASSPGNTIYF. The CDR3 bases are TGTGCCAGTAGTCCCGGAAACACCATATATTTT.

The rearrangement uses TRBV2 and TRBJ2-5, with TRBD2 matching 10 bases. The CDR3 extends over 14 amino acids. V was clipped by 8 bases and J by 4 bases; unmatched bases: 7. The V gene's germline CDR1 is SNHLY and CDR2 FYNNEI. The CDR3 region has the DNA TGTGCCAGCTCCTTTAGCGGGGGGAGAGAGACCCAGTACTTC. It translates to CASSFSGGRETQYF. The complete variable domain, with remaining parts taken from reference TRBV2 and TRBJ2-5, reads EPEVTQTPSHQVTQMGQEVILRCVPISNHLYFYWYRQILGQKVEFLVSFYNNEISEKSEIFDDQFSVERPDGSNFTLKIRSTKLEDSAMYFCASSFSGGRETQYFGPGTRLLVL.

The gene calls are TRBV10-2 and TRBJ2-1; D unclear. CDR1 WSHSY and CDR2 SAAADI come from the germline V gene. V was clipped by 3 bases and J by 2 bases, with 11 bases between them. The CDR3 sequence is 15 residues long. For the CDR3, the DNA is TGCGCCAGCAGTGATGAGTTCCAAGCCTACAATGAGCAGTTCTTC. This translates into CASSDEFQAYNEQFF.

The chain carries TRBV30 and TRBJ2-3, with 9 bases fitting TRBD1. Germline V gene lookup returns CDR1 GTSNPN and CDR2 SVGIG (reference sequence). CDR3 length equals 16 residues. The V segment lost 3 bases and the J segment 4 bases; nucleotides outside the gene matches: 11. The CDR3 spells CAWRESGTGSPDTQYF. DNA for the CDR3: TGTGCCTGGAGGGAATCCGGGACAGGGAGCCCAGATACGCAGTATTTT.

V and J are TRBV4-1 and TRBJ1-3; unclear D gene. The V gene lost 0 bases and the J gene lost 0 bases, with 15 bases spanning the gap. Germline loops: CDR1 MGHRA, CDR2 YSYEKL. The CDR3 loop spans 18 amino acids. The CDR3 loop is CASSQERKAASSGNTIYF. The CDR3 DNA follows: TGCGCCAGCAGCCAAGAAAGGAAAGCAGCGAGCTCTGGAAACACCATATATTTT.

The chain is built from TRBV5-6 and TRBJ2-7; tentative D call: TRBD2 (6 bases). CDR1 is SGHDT and CDR2 is YYEEEE in the germline V gene. Between the trimmed V and J ends, which lost 4 bases and 3 bases, there was a span of 17 bases. This CDR3 region has 15 residues. CDR3 DNA sequence: TGTGCCAGCAGCCGTCCCGGAGGGGATGACTACGAGCAGTACTTC. It encodes CASSRPGGDDYEQYF.

Written as DNA, the CDR3 is TGTGCCAGCAGTGAGCGGGGTGAAGTAGATACGCAGTATTTT. Its protein product is CASSERGEVDTQYF. The V call is TRBV6-4, the J call TRBJ2-3; possibly TRBD2 for D (6 bases). V lost 3 bases to trimming and J lost 5 bases, with 12 bases between them. The V gene's germline CDR1 is MRHNA and CDR2 SNTAGT. The CDR3 runs to 14 residues.

The chain couples TRBV7-2 to TRBJ2-1; D might be TRBD2 (6 bases). Germline loops: CDR1 SGHTA, CDR2 FQGNSA. The CDR3 runs to 14 residues. With 3 bases removed from V and 0 bases from J, the gap between germline ends came to 6 bases. The CDR3 DNA reads as TGTGCCAGCAGCTTGGGGGGCTCCTACAATGAGCAGTTCTTC. Protein: CASSLGGSYNEQFF.

CDR3: CASSLFGGEAFF. In DNA, the CDR3 is TGTGCCAGCAGCTTGTTTGGTGGTGAAGCTTTCTTT. V and J are TRBV5-4 and TRBJ1-1; unclear D gene. Trimming shortened V by 1 base and J by 7 bases, and 8 bases separated the two germline ends. The germline V gene has CDR1 SGHNT and CDR2 YYREEE (reference sequence). The CDR3 has 12 amino acids.

This clone has just a few counts. This sequence joins TRBV10-3 and TRBJ2-7, with 8 nucleotides matching TRBD1. Germline CDR1 reads ENHRY; CDR2 reads SYGVKD. The CDR3 runs to 15 residues. J lost 5 bases, V lost 2 bases, and 8 bases had no gene match. CDR3 nucleotides: TGTGCCATCAGTGAGCCCGGGACAGGCAACCACGAGCAGTACTTC. Encoded protein: CAISEPGTGNHEQYF.

The DNA for the CDR3 is TGTGCCAGCATAATGGGACTAGCTGAAGAGACCCAGTACTTC. Encoded protein: CASIMGLAEETQYF. This chain connects TRBV7-9 to TRBJ2-5; 9 bases match TRBD2. The V and J ends lost 7 bases and 3 bases, in that order; junction bases with no gene match: 6. The germline V gene has CDR1 SEHNR and CDR2 FQNEAQ (reference sequence). This CDR3 contains 14 residues.

This clone has just a few counts. The rearrangement links TRBV29-1 to TRBJ1-1, with D unclear. Germline CDR1 SQVTM, CDR2 ANQGSEA. The ends were cut back, 1 base at V and 0 bases at J, with 6 bases in the middle. The CDR3 sequence is 13 residues long. For the CDR3, the DNA is TGCAGCGTTGAAGGCACAGTGAACACTGAAGCTTTCTTT. This encodes CSVEGTVNTEAFF.

This sequence joins TRBV6-6 and TRBJ1-2; no firm D call. The ends were cut back, 0 bases at V and 0 bases at J, with 11 bases in the middle. Germline loops: CDR1 MNHNY, CDR2 SVGAGI (reference sequence). The length of the CDR3 is 16 residues. The CDR3: CASSYSLGNSNYGYTF. DNA of the CDR3: TGTGCCAGCAGTTACTCTCTGGGGAACTCTAACTATGGCTACACCTTC.

This rearrangement joins TRBV11-3 to TRBJ2-3; 7 nucleotides match TRBD1. The CDR3 totals 14 residues. V dropped 5 bases and J dropped 0; count of bases not matched to a gene: 2. CDR1 is SGHNT and CDR2 is YENEEA in the germline V gene. Here the CDR3 DNA reads TGTGCCAGCAGCCCGGGACAGAGCACAGATACGCAGTATTTT. Translation gives CASSPGQSTDTQYF.